The sequence of this TCR beta chain was determined in a study of cytomegalovirus exposure and HLA in healthy donors. Study conclusions and caveats: From TCR beta sequences, most subjects' HLA-A and HLA-B alleles were reportedly predicted accurately.

For this clone: No antigen is known for it.

Germline V gene data show CDR1 as SGDLS and CDR2 as YYNGEE. The CDR3 runs to 13 residues. V lost 2 bases to trimming and J lost 10 bases, with 15 bases between them. This PCR relied on a set of 60 Vbeta primers and 13 Jbeta primers. Clones were read by immunoSEQ multiplex PCR, and TCRdb kept only the in-frame ones, dropping some. Among around 110,000 clones listed, approximately 80% were seen once. The sequence was collected from a woman in her 30s in good health and CMV-seronegative. The chain recombines TRBV9 with TRBJ2-5, with D possibly being TRBD2 (6 bases). The sequencing input was PBMCs. The chain's CDR3 is CASSVDSGHGQYF. The CDR3 region has the DNA TGTGCCAGCAGCGTCGATAGCGGACATGGCCAGTACTTC.